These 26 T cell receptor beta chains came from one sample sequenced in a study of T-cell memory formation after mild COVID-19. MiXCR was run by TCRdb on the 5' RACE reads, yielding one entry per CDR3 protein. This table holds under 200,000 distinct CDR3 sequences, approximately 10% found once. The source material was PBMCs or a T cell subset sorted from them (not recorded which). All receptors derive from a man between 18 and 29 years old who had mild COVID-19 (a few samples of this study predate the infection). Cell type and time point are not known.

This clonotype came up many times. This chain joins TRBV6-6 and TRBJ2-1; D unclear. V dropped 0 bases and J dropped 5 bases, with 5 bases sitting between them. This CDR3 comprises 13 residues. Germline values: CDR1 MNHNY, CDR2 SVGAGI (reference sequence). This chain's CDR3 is CASSYSGNNEQFF. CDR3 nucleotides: TGTGCCAGCAGTTACTCGGGGAACAATGAGCAGTTCTTC.

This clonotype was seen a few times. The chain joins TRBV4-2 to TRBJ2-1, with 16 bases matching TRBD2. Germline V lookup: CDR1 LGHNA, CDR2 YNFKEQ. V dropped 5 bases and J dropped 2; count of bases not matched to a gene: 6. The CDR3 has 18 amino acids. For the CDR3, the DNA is TGTGCCAGCAGCAAGGGACTAGCGGGGGGGCTGACCTACAATGAGCAGTTCTTC. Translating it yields CASSKGLAGGLTYNEQFF.

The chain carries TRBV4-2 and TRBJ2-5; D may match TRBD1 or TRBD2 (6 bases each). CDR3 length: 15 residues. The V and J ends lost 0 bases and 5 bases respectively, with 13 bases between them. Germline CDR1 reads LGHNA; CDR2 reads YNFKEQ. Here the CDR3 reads CASSQDRRGGETQYF. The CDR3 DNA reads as TGTGCCAGCAGCCAAGATCGGAGAGGGGGGGAGACCCAGTACTTC.

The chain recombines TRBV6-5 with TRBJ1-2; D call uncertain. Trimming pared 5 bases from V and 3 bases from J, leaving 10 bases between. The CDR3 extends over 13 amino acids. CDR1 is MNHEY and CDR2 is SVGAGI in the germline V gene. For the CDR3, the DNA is TGTGCCAGCAGTCCAGGAGCGGACTATGGCTACACCTTC. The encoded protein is CASSPGADYGYTF.

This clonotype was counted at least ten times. In nucleotides, the CDR3 is TGCAGTGCTAGCGGGCACTCCTACAATGAGCAGTTCTTC. This gives the protein CSASGHSYNEQFF. The rearrangement links TRBV20-1 to TRBJ2-1; D remains unclear. The CDR3 is made up of 13 amino acids. Germline loops: CDR1 DFQATT, CDR2 SNEGSKA (reference sequence). V was trimmed by 3 bases and J by 0 bases, leaving 6 bases between them.

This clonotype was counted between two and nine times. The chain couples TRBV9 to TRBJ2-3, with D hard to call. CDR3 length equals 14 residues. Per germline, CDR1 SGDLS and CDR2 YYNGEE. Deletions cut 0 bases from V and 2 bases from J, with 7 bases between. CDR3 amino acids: CASSVVGNTDTQYF. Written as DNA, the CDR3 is TGTGCCAGCAGCGTAGTTGGGAACACAGATACGCAGTATTTT.

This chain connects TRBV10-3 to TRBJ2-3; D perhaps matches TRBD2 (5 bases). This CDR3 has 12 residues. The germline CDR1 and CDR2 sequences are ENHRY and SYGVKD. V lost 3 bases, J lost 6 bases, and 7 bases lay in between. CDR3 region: CAISEGGDTQYF. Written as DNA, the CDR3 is TGTGCCATCAGTGAAGGCGGGGATACGCAGTATTTT.

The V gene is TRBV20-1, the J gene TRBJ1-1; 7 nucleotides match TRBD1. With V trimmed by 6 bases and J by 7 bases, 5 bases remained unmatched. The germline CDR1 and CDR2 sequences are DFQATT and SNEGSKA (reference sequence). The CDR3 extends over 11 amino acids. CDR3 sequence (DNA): TGCAGTGCCCCGACAGGGTTTGAAGCTTTCTTT. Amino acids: CSAPTGFEAFF.

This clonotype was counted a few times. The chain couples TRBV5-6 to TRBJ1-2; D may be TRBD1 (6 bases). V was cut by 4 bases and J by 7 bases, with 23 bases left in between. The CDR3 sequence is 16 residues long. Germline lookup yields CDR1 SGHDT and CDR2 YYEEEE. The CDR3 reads CASSLWGPWSSGGYTF. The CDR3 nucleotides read TGTGCCAGCAGCCTGTGGGGGCCCTGGAGTTCGGGTGGCTACACCTTC.

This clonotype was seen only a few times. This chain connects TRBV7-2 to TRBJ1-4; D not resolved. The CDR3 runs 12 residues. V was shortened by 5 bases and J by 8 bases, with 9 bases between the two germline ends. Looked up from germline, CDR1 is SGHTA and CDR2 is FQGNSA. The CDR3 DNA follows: TGTGCCAGCAGCATACCAGCGGAAAAACTGTTTTTT. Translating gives CASSIPAEKLFF.

The CDR3 here is CASRRTGVVGGYTF. The CDR3 region has the DNA TGTGCCAGCAGACGGACAGGAGTTGTCGGTGGCTACACCTTC. The J gene is TRBJ1-2, the V gene TRBV28; 7 bases match TRBD1. The trim removed 6 bases at V and 7 bases at J, leaving 11 bases unmatched. Germline CDR1 MDHEN, CDR2 SYDVKM. This CDR3 has 14 residues.

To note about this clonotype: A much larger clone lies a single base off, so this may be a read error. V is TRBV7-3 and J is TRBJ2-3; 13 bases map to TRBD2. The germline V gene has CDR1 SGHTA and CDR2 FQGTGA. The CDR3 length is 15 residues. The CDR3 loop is CASSPGLAGADTEYF. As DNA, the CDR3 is TGTGCCAGCAGCCCAGGACTAGCGGGGGCAGATACGGAGTATTTT.

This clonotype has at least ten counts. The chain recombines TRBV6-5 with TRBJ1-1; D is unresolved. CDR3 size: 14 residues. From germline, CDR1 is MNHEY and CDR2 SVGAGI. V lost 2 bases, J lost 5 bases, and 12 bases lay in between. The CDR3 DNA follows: TGTGCCAGCAGTTACCGTCGGCCAGGTACTGAAGCTTTCTTT. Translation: CASSYRRPGTEAFF.

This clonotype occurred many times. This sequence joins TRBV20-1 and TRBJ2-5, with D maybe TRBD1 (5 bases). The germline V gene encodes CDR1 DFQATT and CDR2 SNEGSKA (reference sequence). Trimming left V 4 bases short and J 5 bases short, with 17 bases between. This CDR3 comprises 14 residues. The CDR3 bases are TGCAGTGCTACAAGGGGCCATATCCTGGAGACCCAGTACTTC. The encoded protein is CSATRGHILETQYF.

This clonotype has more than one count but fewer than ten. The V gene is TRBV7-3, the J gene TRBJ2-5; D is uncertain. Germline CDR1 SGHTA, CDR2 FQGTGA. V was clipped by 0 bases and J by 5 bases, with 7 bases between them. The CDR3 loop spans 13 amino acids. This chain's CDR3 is CASSLTRYETQYF. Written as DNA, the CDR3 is TGTGCCAGCAGCTTAACCCGATATGAGACCCAGTACTTC.

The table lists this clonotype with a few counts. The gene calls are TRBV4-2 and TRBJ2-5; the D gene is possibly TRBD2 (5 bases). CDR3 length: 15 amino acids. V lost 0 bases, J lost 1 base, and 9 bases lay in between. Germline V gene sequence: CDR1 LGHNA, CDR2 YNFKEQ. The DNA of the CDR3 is TGTGCCAGCAGCCAAGACGGCGGGCGCCAAGAGACCCAGTACTTC. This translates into CASSQDGGRQETQYF.

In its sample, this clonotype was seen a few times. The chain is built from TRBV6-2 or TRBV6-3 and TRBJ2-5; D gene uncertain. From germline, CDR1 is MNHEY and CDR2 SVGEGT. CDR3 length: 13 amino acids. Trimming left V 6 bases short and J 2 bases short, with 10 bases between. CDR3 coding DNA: TGTGCCAGCAGGGAGTATAGACAAGAGACCCAGTACTTC. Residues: CASREYRQETQYF.

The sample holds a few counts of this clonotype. The chain's CDR3 is CASSSRDRGPGELFF. CDR3 bases: TGTGCCAGCAGCTCCCGGGACAGGGGGCCCGGGGAGCTGTTTTTT. The genes are TRBV7-9 and TRBJ2-2, with 12 bases lining up with TRBD1. V was clipped by 4 bases and J by 6 bases; unmatched bases: 3. Germline V gene sequence: CDR1 SEHNR, CDR2 FQNEAQ (reference sequence). The CDR3 has 15 residues. Complete variable domain (other parts from reference TRBV7-9 and TRBJ2-2): DTGVSQNPRHKITKRGQNVTFRCDPISEHNRLYWYRQTLGQGPEFLTYFQNEAQLEKSRLLSDRFSAERPKGSFSTLEIQRTEQGDSAMYLCASSSRDRGPGELFFGEGSRLTVL.

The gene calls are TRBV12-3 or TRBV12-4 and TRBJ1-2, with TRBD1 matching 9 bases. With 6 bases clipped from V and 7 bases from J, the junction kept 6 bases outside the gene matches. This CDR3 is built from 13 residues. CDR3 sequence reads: CASRRTGEGGYTF. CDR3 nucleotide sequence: TGTGCCAGCAGGCGGACAGGGGAAGGTGGCTACACCTTC.

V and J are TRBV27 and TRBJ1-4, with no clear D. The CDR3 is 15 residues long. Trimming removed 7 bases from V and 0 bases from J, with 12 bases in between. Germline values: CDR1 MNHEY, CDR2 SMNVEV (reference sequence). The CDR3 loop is CASILSRATNEKLFF. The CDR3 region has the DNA TGTGCCAGCATCTTATCTCGGGCAACTAATGAAAAACTGTTTTTT.

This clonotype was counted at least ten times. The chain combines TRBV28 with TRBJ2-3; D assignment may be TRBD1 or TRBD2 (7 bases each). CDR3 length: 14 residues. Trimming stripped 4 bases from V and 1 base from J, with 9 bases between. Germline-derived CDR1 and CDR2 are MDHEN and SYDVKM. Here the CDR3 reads CASSSGGGTDTQYF. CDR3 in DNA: TGTGCCAGCAGTTCAGGGGGGGGCACAGATACGCAGTATTTT.

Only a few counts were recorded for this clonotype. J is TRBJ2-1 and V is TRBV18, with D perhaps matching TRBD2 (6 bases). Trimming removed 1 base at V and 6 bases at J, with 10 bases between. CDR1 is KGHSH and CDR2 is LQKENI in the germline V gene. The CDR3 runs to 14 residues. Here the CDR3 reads CASSPRAGPNEQFF. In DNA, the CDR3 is TGTGCCAGCTCACCACGAGCGGGCCCCAATGAGCAGTTCTTC.

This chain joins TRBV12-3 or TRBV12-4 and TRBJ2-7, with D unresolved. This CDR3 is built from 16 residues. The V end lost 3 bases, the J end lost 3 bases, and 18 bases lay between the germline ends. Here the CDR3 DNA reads TGTGCCAGCAGTTTGGAAAGCCACCACCCCAACTACGAGCAGTACGTC. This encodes CASSLESHHPNYEQYV.

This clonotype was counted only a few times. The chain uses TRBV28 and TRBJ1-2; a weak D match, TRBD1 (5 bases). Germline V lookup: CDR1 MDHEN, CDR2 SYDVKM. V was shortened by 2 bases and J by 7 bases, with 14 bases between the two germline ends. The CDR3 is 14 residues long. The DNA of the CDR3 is TGTGCCAGCAGTTTAGGCAGTCCGGGGCGTGGCTACACCTTC. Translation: CASSLGSPGRGYTF.

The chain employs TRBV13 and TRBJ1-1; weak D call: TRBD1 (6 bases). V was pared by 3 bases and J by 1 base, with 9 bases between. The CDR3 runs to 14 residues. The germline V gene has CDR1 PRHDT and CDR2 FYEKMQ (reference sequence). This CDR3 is CASSFHRANTEAFF. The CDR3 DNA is TGTGCCAGCAGCTTCCACAGGGCGAACACTGAAGCTTTCTTT.

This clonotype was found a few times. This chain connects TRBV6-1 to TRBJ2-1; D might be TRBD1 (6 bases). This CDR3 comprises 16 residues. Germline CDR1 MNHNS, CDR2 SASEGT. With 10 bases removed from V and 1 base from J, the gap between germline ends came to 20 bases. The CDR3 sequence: CATTARTASSYNEQFF. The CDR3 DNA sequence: TGTGCCACTACCGCTAGGACAGCCTCTTCCTACAATGAGCAGTTCTTC.